This entry lists 25 T cell receptor beta chains sequenced from one sample in a study of blood T cell repertoires in COVID-19. Measured with immunoSEQ multiplex PCR; TCRdb has only the in-frame clones, and not every one. Found here are some 250,000 clones, approximately 85% of them singletons; the top ten hold 1.5% to 2%. The sequenced material came from PBMCs or T cells enriched from blood (not recorded which). Every receptor here comes from a woman in her fifties or sixties who had recovered from COVID-19.

The V call is TRBV11-1, the J call TRBJ2-7; D is possibly TRBD1 (5 bases). The ends were cut back, 5 bases at V and 5 bases at J, with 16 bases in the middle. The CDR3 runs 14 residues. CDR1 SGHAT and CDR2 FQDESV come from the germline V gene (reference sequence). The CDR3: CASSPGWPGHEQYF. CDR3 nucleotide sequence: TGTGCCAGCAGCCCCGGTTGGCCAGGGCACGAGCAGTACTTC.

V is TRBV11-2 and J is TRBJ1-1, with 9 positions matching TRBD1. J was trimmed by 3 bases and V by 2 bases; bases with no gene match: 7. The germline CDR1 and CDR2 sequences are SGHAT and FQNNGV. CDR3 length: 16 residues. The CDR3 loop reads CASSLWDRVSHTEAFF. DNA of the CDR3: TGTGCCAGCAGCTTATGGGACAGGGTTTCTCACACTGAAGCTTTCTTT.

This sequence joins TRBV7-2 and TRBJ2-2, with 7 bases identical to TRBD1. V dropped 6 bases and J dropped 7; count of bases not matched to a gene: 5. The germline V gene encodes CDR1 SGHTA and CDR2 FQGNSA. The CDR3 contains 13 residues. The chain's CDR3 is CASRRGHNGELFF. The CDR3 DNA is TGTGCCAGCAGGAGGGGGCATAACGGGGAGCTGTTTTTT.

The chain links TRBV28 to TRBJ1-5, with a weak D call TRBD1 (6 bases). The germline gives CDR1 MDHEN, CDR2 SYDVKM. There are 12 residues in the CDR3. Between the trimmed V and J ends, which lost 8 bases and 6 bases, there was a span of 11 bases. The CDR3 coding sequence is TGTGCCAGCGGGGGCCCCCCTCAGCCCCAGCATTTT. Translating gives CASGGPPQPQHF.

The rearrangement joins TRBV5-5 to TRBJ1-2, with 11 bases aligning to TRBD1. Germline loops: CDR1 SGHKS, CDR2 YYEKEE (reference sequence). The trim removed 3 bases at V and 6 bases at J, leaving 4 bases unmatched. CDR3 size: 14 residues. For the CDR3, the DNA is TGTGCCAGCAGCTATGGACAGGGGGCGCATGGCTACACCTTC. Its protein product is CASSYGQGAHGYTF.

The gene calls are TRBV11-3 and TRBJ2-7; TRBD2 is a possible D gene (6 bases). The CDR3 extends over 13 amino acids. Looked up from germline, CDR1 is SGHNT and CDR2 is YENEEA. The V and J ends lost 4 bases and 5 bases respectively, with 12 bases between them. In nucleotides, the CDR3 is TGTGCCAGCAGCTATGGACTATTCAACGAGCAGTACTTC. Protein: CASSYGLFNEQYF.

The genes are TRBV28 and TRBJ1-2; D call uncertain. The V gene lost 6 bases and the J gene lost 7 bases, with 15 bases spanning the gap. Germline V gene lookup returns CDR1 MDHEN and CDR2 SYDVKM. CDR3 size: 13 residues. The CDR3 sequence: CASRELVSAGYTF. The CDR3 DNA reads TGTGCCAGCAGAGAATTGGTTAGTGCTGGCTACACCTTC.

The chain links TRBV11-2 to TRBJ2-5, with 7 bases matching TRBD2. Germline assignment: CDR1 SGHAT and CDR2 FQNNGV. The CDR3 extends over 15 amino acids. V lost 6 bases and J lost 4; bases outside the gene matches: 11. CDR3 DNA: TGTGCCAGCAGTACGCCGACGGGAGGTCGAGAGACCCAGTACTTC. It codes for CASSTPTGGRETQYF.

This rearrangement joins TRBV5-1 to TRBJ2-5; 9 nucleotides line up with TRBD1. This CDR3 comprises 18 residues. Germline V gene lookup returns CDR1 SGHRS and CDR2 YFSETQ. Trimming removed 4 bases from V and 4 bases from J; junction bases left unmatched: 17. CDR3 loop: CASSRIGGQGYSLETQYF. In nucleotides, the CDR3 is TGCGCCAGCAGCAGGATAGGGGGACAGGGATATTCTCTAGAGACCCAGTACTTC.

The CDR3 spells CASSPREEMNTEAFF. The DNA of the CDR3 is TGTGCCAGCAGCCCACGGGAGGAGATGAACACTGAAGCTTTCTTT. The chain has TRBV14 and TRBJ1-1; no reliable D call. CDR1 is SGHDN, CDR2 FVKESK, per germline. The CDR3 covers 15 residues. V lost 4 bases and J 0 bases, leaving 12 bases between the germline ends.

This rearrangement joins TRBV7-9 to TRBJ1-6; tentatively, D is TRBD1 (6 bases). CDR1 SEHNR and CDR2 FQNEAQ come from the germline V gene (reference sequence). The ends were cut back, 6 bases at V and 9 bases at J, with 15 bases in the middle. This CDR3 is built from 14 residues. CDR3 amino acids: CASRSDRPLSPLHF. The CDR3 bases are TGTGCCAGCAGGTCGGACAGACCCCTTTCACCCCTCCACTTT.

The rearrangement joins TRBV6-5 to TRBJ1-5; TRBD1 matches 8 bases. The CDR3 loop spans 14 amino acids. Germline assignment: CDR1 MNHEY and CDR2 SVGAGI. Germline trimming cut 4 bases from V and 8 bases from J; bases unmatched to any gene: 7. The CDR3, as DNA: TGTGCCAGCAGTTCCCTGACAGGGGAGGAGCCCCAGCATTTT. It encodes CASSSLTGEEPQHF.

The rearrangement joins TRBV6-6 to TRBJ2-1; the D gene is possibly TRBD2 (6 bases). The CDR3 is made up of 12 amino acids. Germline V lookup: CDR1 MNHNY, CDR2 SVGAGI (reference sequence). Trimming cost V 7 bases and J 9 bases, with 13 bases left between them. The CDR3 coding sequence is TGTGCCAGCATATCCAGGGAGGCTGAGCAGTTCTTC. It translates to CASISREAEQFF.

V gene TRBV11-3 combines with J gene TRBJ2-1, with TRBD2 matching 10 bases. Germline V gene sequence: CDR1 SGHNT, CDR2 YENEEA. J was trimmed by 6 bases and V by 5 bases; bases with no gene match: 7. CDR3 size: 15 residues. The chain's CDR3 is CASSPTSGQLNEQFF. CDR3 DNA sequence: TGTGCCAGCAGCCCGACTAGCGGGCAGCTCAATGAGCAGTTCTTC.

This chain uses TRBV5-4 with TRBJ2-3; 7 nucleotides align to TRBD2. Germline V gene lookup returns CDR1 SGHNT and CDR2 YYREEE (reference sequence). The CDR3 consists of 16 residues. Unmatched junction bases numbered 6, after V lost 0 bases and J lost 2 bases. The CDR3 DNA reads TGTGCCAGCAGCTTGGAGCGGGGAGAGTCCACAGATACGCAGTATTTT. It encodes CASSLERGESTDTQYF.

This clone was observed once. The genes are TRBV5-1 and TRBJ2-1; D might be TRBD2 (6 bases). Germline lookup yields CDR1 SGHRS and CDR2 YFSETQ. Trimming removed 4 bases from V and 8 bases from J, with 25 bases in between. The CDR3 loop spans 17 amino acids. The CDR3 sequence: CASSLGTLTLNGHEQFF. The CDR3 DNA reads as TGCGCCAGCAGCCTAGGGACTCTAACTTTGAACGGGCATGAGCAGTTCTTC.

This clone has a handful of counts. CDR3 amino acids: CSASLRETQYF. As DNA, the CDR3 is TGCAGTGCTAGCCTCCGAGAGACCCAGTACTTC. This chain connects TRBV20-1 to TRBJ2-5; D remains ambiguous. Per germline, CDR1 DFQATT and CDR2 SNEGSKA (reference sequence). The CDR3 has 11 amino acids. V shed 3 bases and J shed 4 bases, with 6 bases lying between them.

This rearrangement joins TRBV28 to TRBJ2-7; 9 bases are a match to TRBD2. V was clipped by 4 bases and J by 4 bases; unmatched bases: 5. Per germline, CDR1 MDHEN and CDR2 SYDVKM. The CDR3 runs to 14 residues. The CDR3 is CASSSSGTLYEQYF. DNA for the CDR3: TGTGCCAGCAGTTCTAGCGGGACCCTATACGAGCAGTACTTC.

This chain joins TRBV10-3 and TRBJ2-1; D is unclear. Germline assignment: CDR1 ENHRY and CDR2 SYGVKD. This CDR3 contains 15 residues. V lost 4 bases and J 0 bases, leaving 10 bases between the germline ends. CDR3: CAISGVYGSYNEQFF. The CDR3 DNA reads as TGTGCCATCAGTGGCGTCTACGGCTCCTACAATGAGCAGTTCTTC.

This chain links TRBV9 with TRBJ2-7, with D possibly matching TRBD1 (6 bases). Germline-derived CDR1 and CDR2 are SGDLS and YYNGEE. The V end lost 0 bases, the J end lost 4 bases, and 17 bases lay between the germline ends. The CDR3 extends over 16 amino acids. Here the CDR3 DNA reads TGTGCCAGCAGCGTAGGGAGTGGTGTTAGGGGGTACGAGCAGTACTTC. This codes for CASSVGSGVRGYEQYF.

This chain joins TRBV5-1 and TRBJ2-1, with 12 positions matching TRBD2. This CDR3 is built from 16 residues. From germline, CDR1 is SGHRS and CDR2 YFSETQ. V shed 4 bases and J 8 bases; nucleotides not matched to a gene: 10. This CDR3 is CASSRRTSGISDEQFF. The CDR3 coding sequence is TGCGCCAGCAGCAGACGGACTAGCGGGATCTCGGATGAGCAGTTCTTC.

This clone was recorded only once. The rearrangement joins TRBV9 to TRBJ1-2, with TRBD1 identical over 10 bases. Germline loops: CDR1 SGDLS, CDR2 YYNGEE. With 3 bases clipped from V and 4 bases from J, the junction kept 9 bases outside the gene matches. CDR3 size: 16 residues. CDR3 residues: CASSARLTGGGYGYTF. The CDR3, as DNA: TGTGCCAGCAGCGCCAGACTGACAGGGGGCGGCTATGGCTACACCTTC.

This clone came up once. V and J are TRBV28 and TRBJ1-3; maybe TRBD1 (6 bases). V lost 10 bases to trimming and J lost 0 bases, with 10 bases between them. Germline loops: CDR1 MDHEN, CDR2 SYDVKM. The length of the CDR3 is 13 residues. The CDR3 reads CATRQVSGNTIYF. In DNA, the CDR3 is TGTGCCACCCGACAGGTCTCTGGAAACACCATATATTTT.

The genes are TRBV9 and TRBJ2-2; a weak D match, TRBD1 (5 bases). With 0 bases removed from V and 1 base from J, the gap between germline ends came to 10 bases. The CDR3 consists of 16 residues. Germline-derived CDR1 and CDR2 are SGDLS and YYNGEE. The CDR3 nucleotides are TGTGCCAGCAGCGTAGATCCAGGGTTGAACACCGGGGAGCTGTTTTTT. Its protein product is CASSVDPGLNTGELFF.

This clone has a single count. The chain uses TRBV28 and TRBJ1-3; possibly TRBD1 for D (5 bases). This CDR3 has 16 amino acids. V was trimmed by 3 bases and J by 0 bases, leaving 12 bases between them. The germline gives CDR1 MDHEN, CDR2 SYDVKM. In nucleotides, the CDR3 is TGTGCCAGCAGTTTTGCAGGGAAGGGCTCTGGAAACACCATATATTTT. Its protein product is CASSFAGKGSGNTIYF.